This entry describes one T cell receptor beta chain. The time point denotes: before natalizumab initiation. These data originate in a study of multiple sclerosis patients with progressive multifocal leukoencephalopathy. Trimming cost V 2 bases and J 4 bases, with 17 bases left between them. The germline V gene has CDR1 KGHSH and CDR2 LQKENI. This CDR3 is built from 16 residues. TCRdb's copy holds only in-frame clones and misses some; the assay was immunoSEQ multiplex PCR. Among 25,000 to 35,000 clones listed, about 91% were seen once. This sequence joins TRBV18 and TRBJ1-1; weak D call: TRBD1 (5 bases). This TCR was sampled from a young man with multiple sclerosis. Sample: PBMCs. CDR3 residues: CASSPLGGVGSTEAFF. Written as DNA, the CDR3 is TGTGCCAGCTCACCATTAGGAGGGGTCGGCTCCACTGAAGCTTTCTTT.